This T cell receptor (beta chain) is from a study of cytomegalovirus exposure and HLA in healthy donors. PCR involved 60 Vbeta and 13 Jbeta primers. TCRdb's table, derived via immunoSEQ multiplex PCR, lists solely in-frame clones and lacks some. The sample spans some 200,000 clones; the ten largest clones claim 0.7% to 0.8%. The material sequenced was PBMCs. This clonotype originated in a boy younger than 18 in good health and CMV-seronegative.

For the CDR3, the DNA is TGTGCCAGCAGCCGAAAGGACTGGCAAGAGACCCAGTACTTC. Residues: CASSRKDWQETQYF. This rearrangement joins TRBV7-9 to TRBJ2-5, with D tentatively TRBD2 (5 bases). The CDR3 is 14 amino acids. V was cut by 5 bases and J by 2 bases, with 12 bases left in between. In germline, CDR1 is SEHNR, CDR2 FQNEAQ (reference sequence).